One sample yielded the 14 T cell receptor beta chains listed below, sequenced in a study of regulatory T cells in long-lasting Graves disease (dated by TCRdb to about 2021). The time point label on this specimen signifies: persistent/refractory GD, antithyroid drugs over 5 years with positive TRAb. RNA was extracted from PBMCs in TRIzol for both TCR sequencing and RNA sequencing. The library was obtained by multiplex PCR. This sample was sequenced with an Illumina HiSeq 4000. TCR beta libraries were built with iRepertoire HTBI primers and Arm-PCR amplification of CDR3 regions. The raw public data were reprocessed by TCRdb itself: fastp quality trimming at Q25, MiXCR clonotype calling, in-frame beta chains only. A single entry per CDR3 protein holds the most common genes and DNA from its merged rows. The sample table shows a few hundred thousand distinct CDR3 sequences, and approximately 25% are seen once. Together, the top ten hold under 35% of the sample.

This specimen was peripheral blood mononuclear cells (PBMCs), taken when the disease was refractory, from a patient treated with antithyroid drugs. These receptors all come from a woman aged 40 to 50 with Graves disease. Donor details come from another sample of the same person, matched by shared clones.

The gene calls are TRBV27 and TRBJ1-2; D uncertain. This CDR3 is 13 amino acids long. Trimming stripped 8 bases from V and 5 bases from J, with 15 bases between. Germline loops: CDR1 MNHEY, CDR2 SMNVEV (reference sequence). In nucleotides, the CDR3 is TGTGCCAGCCGTATGGGGTCCCTTTATGGCTACACCTTC. This sequence encodes CASRMGSLYGYTF.

This sequence joins TRBV11-2 and TRBJ2-1; D tentatively reads TRBD1 or TRBD2 (5 bases each). Germline-derived CDR1 and CDR2 are SGHAT and FQNNGV. The V end was cut by 4 bases, the J end by 2 bases, with 18 bases between. The CDR3 extends over 17 amino acids. The CDR3 coding sequence is TGTGCCAGCAGCTCAACCGTACGGGACCCAGCCTACAATGAGCAGTTCTTC. Translated, it gives CASSSTVRDPAYNEQFF.

This clonotype was seen a handful of times. V usage is TRBV6-1 and J usage is TRBJ1-4; D uncertain. The germline V gene has CDR1 MNHNS and CDR2 SASEGT. V was trimmed by 6 bases and J by 3 bases, leaving 8 bases between them. There are 13 residues in the CDR3. The CDR3 DNA reads as TGTGCCAGCAGCTCACTGGCTAATGAAAAACTGTTTTTT. Its translation is CASSSLANEKLFF.

Written as DNA, the CDR3 is TGTGCCAGCAGCCTCGTAGCGGGAAGCTCCTACAATGAGCAGTTCTTC. It codes for CASSLVAGSSYNEQFF. This sequence joins TRBV7-3 and TRBJ2-1, with 8 positions matching TRBD2. This CDR3 contains 16 residues. Germline CDR1 is SGHTA and CDR2 is FQGTGA. Trimming took 5 bases from V and 0 from J; bases not matched to a gene: 6.

This clonotype was counted at least ten times. The chain is built from TRBV6-5 and TRBJ1-5; possible D gene TRBD1, 6 bases. Trimming cost V 0 bases and J 5 bases, with 8 bases left between them. CDR3 size: 14 residues. The germline CDR1 and CDR2 sequences are MNHEY and SVGAGI. CDR3 nucleotides: TGTGCCAGCAGTTACTCAAAGGGGGATCAGCCCCAGCATTTT. Translated: CASSYSKGDQPQHF.

The CDR3 DNA sequence: TGTGCCATCAGTGGTGACAGGGGGCGGACAGGAGTTAACACTGAAGCTTTCTTT. Protein product: CAISGDRGRTGVNTEAFF. The chain carries TRBV10-3 and TRBJ1-1; 10 nucleotides agree with TRBD1. J was trimmed by 2 bases and V by 4 bases; bases with no gene match: 13. The CDR3 contains 18 residues. From germline, CDR1 is ENHRY and CDR2 SYGVKD.

Remarks on this clonotype: This may be a read error: a much more frequent sequence differs by one nucleotide. V usage is TRBV12-3 or TRBV12-4 and J usage is TRBJ1-1, with D unresolved. Trimming removed 8 bases from V and 4 bases from J, with 5 bases in between. CDR3 size: 10 residues. The CDR3 nucleotides are TGTGCCAGCGGAATCACTGAAGCTTTCTTT. Protein sequence: CASGITEAFF.

This clonotype has a handful of counts. The chain links TRBV28 to TRBJ2-1; TRBD2 is a possible D gene (5 bases). Trimming cost V 6 bases and J 6 bases, with 12 bases left between them. CDR1 is MDHEN and CDR2 is SYDVKM in the germline V gene. The length of the CDR3 is 13 residues. CDR3 DNA sequence: TGTGCCAGCAGGGTCGGGATCCCCAATGAGCAGTTCTTC. It translates to CASRVGIPNEQFF. The complete variable domain, with remaining parts taken from reference TRBV28 and TRBJ2-1, reads DVKVTQSSRYLVKRTGEKVFLECVQDMDHENMFWYRQDPGLGLRLIYFSYDVKMKEKGDIPEGYSVSREKKERFSLILESASTNQTSMYLCASRVGIPNEQFFGPGTRLTVL.

There are many counts of this clonotype. The chain is built from TRBV10-3 and TRBJ1-4; 7 nucleotides line up with TRBD1. This CDR3 is built from 14 residues. V lost 6 bases to trimming and J lost 2 bases; unmatched junction nucleotides: 3. Germline loops: CDR1 ENHRY, CDR2 SYGVKD. As DNA, the CDR3 is TGTGCCATCAGGAAGGACAGGACTAATGAAAAACTGTTTTTT. Encoded protein: CAIRKDRTNEKLFF.

This clonotype was seen repeatedly, ten times or more. The V and J genes are TRBV12-3 or TRBV12-4 and TRBJ1-4, with D perhaps matching TRBD1 (5 bases). CDR3 length equals 15 residues. Between the trimmed V and J ends, which lost 6 bases and 0 bases, there was a span of 11 bases. This chain's CDR3 is CASSRQFATNEKLFF. CDR3 sequence (DNA): TGTGCCAGCAGCAGACAGTTTGCAACTAATGAAAAACTGTTTTTT.

This clonotype appeared many times. This rearrangement joins TRBV28 to TRBJ2-7, with D uncertain. Trimming pared 9 bases from V and 4 bases from J, leaving 19 bases between. This CDR3 is 14 amino acids long. Germline V gene lookup returns CDR1 MDHEN and CDR2 SYDVKM. This CDR3 reads CASLSPAGLYEQYF. CDR3 DNA: TGTGCCAGTTTATCCCCGGCTGGTCTATACGAGCAGTACTTC.

This clonotype was seen at least ten times. The genes are TRBV2 and TRBJ2-7; weak D call: TRBD2 (5 bases). There are 14 residues in the CDR3. V was trimmed by 4 bases and J by 6 bases, leaving 16 bases between them. CDR1 SNHLY and CDR2 FYNNEI come from the germline V gene. The CDR3 here is CASSVATSFREQYF. In DNA form, the CDR3 reads TGTGCCAGCAGTGTGGCCACTAGTTTCCGCGAGCAGTACTTC. Combining the CDR3 with reference TRBV2 and TRBJ2-7 gives the whole variable domain EPEVTQTPSHQVTQMGQEVILRCVPISNHLYFYWYRQILGQKVEFLVSFYNNEISEKSEIFDDQFSVERPDGSNFTLKIRSTKLEDSAMYFCASSVATSFREQYFGPGTRLTVT.

Only a few counts were recorded for this clonotype. This sequence joins TRBV27 and TRBJ2-2; D is unclear. V was cut by 3 bases and J by 3 bases, with 8 bases left in between. This CDR3 region has 14 residues. Germline CDR1 and CDR2: MNHEY and SMNVEV (reference sequence). The CDR3, as DNA: TGTGCCAGCAGTTTGGTCCGGTACACCGGGGAGCTGTTTTTT. Translation: CASSLVRYTGELFF.

This clonotype was seen repeatedly, ten times or more. J is TRBJ2-5 and V is TRBV28; 7 bases agree with TRBD2. Unmatched junction bases numbered 5, after V lost 4 bases and J lost 3 bases. Germline loops: CDR1 MDHEN, CDR2 SYDVKM. The CDR3 runs to 14 residues. In nucleotides, the CDR3 is TGTGCCAGCAGTTCCCGGGGAGGGGAAGAGACCCAGTACTTC. Amino acids: CASSSRGGEETQYF.